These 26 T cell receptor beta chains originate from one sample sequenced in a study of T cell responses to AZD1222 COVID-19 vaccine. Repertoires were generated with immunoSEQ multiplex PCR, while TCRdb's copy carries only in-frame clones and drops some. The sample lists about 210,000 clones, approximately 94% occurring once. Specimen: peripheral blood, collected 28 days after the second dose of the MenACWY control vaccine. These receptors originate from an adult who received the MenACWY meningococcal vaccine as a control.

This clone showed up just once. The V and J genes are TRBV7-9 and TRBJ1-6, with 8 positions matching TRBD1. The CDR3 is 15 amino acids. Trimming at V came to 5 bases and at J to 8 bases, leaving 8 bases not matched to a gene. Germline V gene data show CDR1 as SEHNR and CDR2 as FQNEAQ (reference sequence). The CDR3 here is CASSAPTGGDSPLHF. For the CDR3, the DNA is TGTGCCAGCAGCGCACCTACAGGGGGGGATTCACCCCTCCACTTT.

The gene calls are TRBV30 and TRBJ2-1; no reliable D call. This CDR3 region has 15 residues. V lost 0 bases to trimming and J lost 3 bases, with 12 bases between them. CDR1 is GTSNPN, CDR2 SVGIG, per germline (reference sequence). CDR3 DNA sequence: TGTGCCTGGAGTGTCGGTACAGTAAACTACAATGAGCAGTTCTTC. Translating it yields CAWSVGTVNYNEQFF. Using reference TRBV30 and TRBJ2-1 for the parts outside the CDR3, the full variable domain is SQTIHQWPATLVQPVGSPLSLECTVEGTSNPNLYWYRQAAGRGLQLLFYSVGIGQISSEVPQNLSASRPQDRQFILSSKKLLLSDSGFYLCAWSVGTVNYNEQFFGPGTRLTVL.

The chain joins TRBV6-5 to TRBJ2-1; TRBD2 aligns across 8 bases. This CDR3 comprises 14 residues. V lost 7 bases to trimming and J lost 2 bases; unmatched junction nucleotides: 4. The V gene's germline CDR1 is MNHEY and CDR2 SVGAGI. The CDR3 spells CASKPGLAYNEQFF. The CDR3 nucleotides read TGTGCCAGCAAACCGGGACTAGCCTACAATGAGCAGTTCTTC.

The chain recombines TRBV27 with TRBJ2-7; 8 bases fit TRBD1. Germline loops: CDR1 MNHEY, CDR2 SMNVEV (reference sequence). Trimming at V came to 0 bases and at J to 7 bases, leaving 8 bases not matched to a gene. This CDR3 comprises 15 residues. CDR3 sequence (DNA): TGTGCCAGCAGTTTATCCCGGACAGGGATTCGGGAGCAGTACTTC. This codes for CASSLSRTGIREQYF.

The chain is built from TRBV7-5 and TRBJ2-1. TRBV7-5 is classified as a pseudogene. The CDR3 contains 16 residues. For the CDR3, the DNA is TGTGCCAGAAGTCCGAACCGTCTCTGGGGATACAATGAGCAGTTCTTC. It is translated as CARSPNRLWGYNEQFF.

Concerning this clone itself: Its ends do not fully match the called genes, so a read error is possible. This chain's CDR3 is CASSSPGISPFF. In DNA form, the CDR3 reads TGTGCCAGCAGCTCCCCCGGGATCTCTCCGTTCTTC. V is TRBV7-6 and J is TRBJ2-7; a possible D gene is TRBD2 (5 bases). The CDR3 contains 12 residues. Germline V lookup: CDR1 SGHVS, CDR2 FNYEAQ.

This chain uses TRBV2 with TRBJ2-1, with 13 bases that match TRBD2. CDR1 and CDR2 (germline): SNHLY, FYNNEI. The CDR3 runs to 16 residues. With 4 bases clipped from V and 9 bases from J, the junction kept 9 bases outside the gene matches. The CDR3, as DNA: TGTGCCAGCAGTGGTTCAGGACTAGCGGGAGCGGTTGAGCAGTTCTTC. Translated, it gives CASSGSGLAGAVEQFF.

In DNA form, the CDR3 reads TGTGCCAGCAGTGAACCCCGACAGGGAAGCAATCAGCCCCAGCATTTT. This encodes CASSEPRQGSNQPQHF. V and J are TRBV28 and TRBJ1-5; TRBD1 aligns across 7 bases. Germline assignment: CDR1 MDHEN and CDR2 SYDVKM. With 5 bases clipped from V and 1 base from J, the junction kept 8 bases outside the gene matches. The CDR3 length is 16 residues. Combining the CDR3 with reference TRBV28 and TRBJ1-5 gives the whole variable domain DVKVTQSSRYLVKRTGEKVFLECVQDMDHENMFWYRQDPGLGLRLIYFSYDVKMKEKGDIPEGYSVSREKKERFSLILESASTNQTSMYLCASSEPRQGSNQPQHFGDGTRLSIL.

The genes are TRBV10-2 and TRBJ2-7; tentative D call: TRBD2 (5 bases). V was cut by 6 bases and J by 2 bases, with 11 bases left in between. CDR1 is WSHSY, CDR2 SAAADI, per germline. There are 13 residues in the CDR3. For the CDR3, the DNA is TGCGCCAGCAGGGACTTATCCACCTACGAGCAGTACTTC. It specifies CASRDLSTYEQYF.

Written as DNA, the CDR3 is TGTGCCAGCTCACCTGGGACAGGGGGAGTTGGCTATGGCTACACCTTC. As protein: CASSPGTGGVGYGYTF. The chain has TRBV18 and TRBJ1-2, with 11 bases aligning to TRBD1. The germline V gene has CDR1 KGHSH and CDR2 LQKENI. The CDR3 runs 16 residues. J lost 4 bases, V lost 3 bases, and 7 bases had no gene match.

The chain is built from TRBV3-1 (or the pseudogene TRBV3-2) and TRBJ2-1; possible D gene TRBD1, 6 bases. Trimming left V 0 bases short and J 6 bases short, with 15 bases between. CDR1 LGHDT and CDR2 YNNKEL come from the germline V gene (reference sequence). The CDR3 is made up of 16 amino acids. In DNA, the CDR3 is TGTGCCAGCAGCCAAGATTGGGGGCCGACTTTCAATGAGCAGTTCTTC. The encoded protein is CASSQDWGPTFNEQFF.

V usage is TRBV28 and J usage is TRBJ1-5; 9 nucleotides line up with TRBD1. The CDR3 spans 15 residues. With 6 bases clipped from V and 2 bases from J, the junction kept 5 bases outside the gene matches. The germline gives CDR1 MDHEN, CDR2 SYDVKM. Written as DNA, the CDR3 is TGTGCCAGCAGAAAACAGGGGGCGGGCAATCAGCCCCAGCATTTT. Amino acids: CASRKQGAGNQPQHF.

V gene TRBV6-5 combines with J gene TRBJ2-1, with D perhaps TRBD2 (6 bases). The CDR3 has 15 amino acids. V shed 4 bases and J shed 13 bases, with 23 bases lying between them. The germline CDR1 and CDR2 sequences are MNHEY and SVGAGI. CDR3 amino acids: CASSLVAVRPREQFF. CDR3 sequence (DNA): TGTGCCAGCAGTTTAGTAGCGGTCCGTCCCAGGGAACAGTTCTTC.

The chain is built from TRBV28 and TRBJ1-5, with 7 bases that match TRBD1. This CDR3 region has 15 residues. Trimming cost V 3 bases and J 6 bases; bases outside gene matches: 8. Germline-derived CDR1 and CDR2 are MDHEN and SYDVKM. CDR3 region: CASSLMVRGSQPQHF. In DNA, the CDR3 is TGTGCCAGCAGTTTGATGGTCAGGGGGAGTCAGCCCCAGCATTTT.

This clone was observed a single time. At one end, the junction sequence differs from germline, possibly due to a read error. CDR3 amino acids: CVSSWRQASGTEAFF. The CDR3 coding sequence is TGTGTCAGCAGTTGGAGACAGGCTTCGGGCACTGAAGCTTTCTTT. V gene TRBV6-6 combines with J gene TRBJ1-1; D may be TRBD1 (6 bases). Germline CDR1 MNHNY, CDR2 SVGAGI (reference sequence). The CDR3 runs to 15 residues.

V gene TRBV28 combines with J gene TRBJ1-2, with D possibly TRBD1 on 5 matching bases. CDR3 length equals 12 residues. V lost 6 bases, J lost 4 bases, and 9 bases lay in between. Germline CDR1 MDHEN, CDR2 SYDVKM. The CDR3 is CASRTEIYGYTF. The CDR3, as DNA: TGTGCCAGCAGGACAGAAATCTATGGCTACACCTTC.

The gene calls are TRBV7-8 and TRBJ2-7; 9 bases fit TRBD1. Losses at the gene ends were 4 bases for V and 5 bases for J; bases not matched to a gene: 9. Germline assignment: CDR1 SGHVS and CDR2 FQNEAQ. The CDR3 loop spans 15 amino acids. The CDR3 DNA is TGTGCCAGCAGCTCCAACAGGGGGCGCGTCAACGAGCAGTACTTC. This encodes CASSSNRGRVNEQYF.

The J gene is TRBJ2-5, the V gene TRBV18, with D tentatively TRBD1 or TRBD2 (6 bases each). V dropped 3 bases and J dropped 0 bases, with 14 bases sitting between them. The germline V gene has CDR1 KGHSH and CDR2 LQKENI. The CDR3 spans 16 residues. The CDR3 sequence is CASSPSTGAYQETQYF. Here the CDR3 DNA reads TGTGCCAGCTCACCGTCTACGGGGGCCTACCAAGAGACCCAGTACTTC.

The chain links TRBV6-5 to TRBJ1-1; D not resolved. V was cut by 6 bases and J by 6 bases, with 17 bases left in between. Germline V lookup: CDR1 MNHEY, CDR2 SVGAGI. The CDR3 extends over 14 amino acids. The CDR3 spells CASSLLSGNPEAFF. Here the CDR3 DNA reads TGTGCCAGCAGCCTCCTTTCAGGCAACCCTGAAGCTTTCTTT.

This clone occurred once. CDR3 amino acids: CASSSGTVYLDEKLFF. CDR3 coding DNA: TGTGCCAGCAGCTCCGGGACAGTTTACTTGGATGAAAAACTGTTTTTT. The V and J genes are TRBV7-2 and TRBJ1-4, with 7 bases lining up with TRBD1. V was clipped by 4 bases and J by 6 bases; unmatched bases: 11. Germline V gene lookup returns CDR1 SGHTA and CDR2 FQGNSA. CDR3 length: 16 amino acids.

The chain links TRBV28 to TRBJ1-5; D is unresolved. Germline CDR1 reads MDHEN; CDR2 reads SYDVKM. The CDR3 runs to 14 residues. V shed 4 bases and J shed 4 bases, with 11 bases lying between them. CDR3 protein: CASSSHYTNQPQHF. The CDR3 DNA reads TGTGCCAGCAGTTCTCATTACACGAATCAGCCCCAGCATTTT.

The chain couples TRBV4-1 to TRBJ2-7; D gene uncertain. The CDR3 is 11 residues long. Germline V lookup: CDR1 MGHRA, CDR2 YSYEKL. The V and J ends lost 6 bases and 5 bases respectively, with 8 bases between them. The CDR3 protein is CASSSDDEQYF. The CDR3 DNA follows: TGCGCCAGCAGTTCAGACGACGAGCAGTACTTC.

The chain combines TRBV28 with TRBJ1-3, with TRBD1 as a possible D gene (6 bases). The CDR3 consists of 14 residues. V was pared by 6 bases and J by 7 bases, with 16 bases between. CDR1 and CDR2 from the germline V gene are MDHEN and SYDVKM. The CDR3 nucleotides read TGTGCCAGCAGAAGGATTGGAGGGGGTAACACCATATATTTT. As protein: CASRRIGGGNTIYF. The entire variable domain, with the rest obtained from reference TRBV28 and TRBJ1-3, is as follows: DVKVTQSSRYLVKRTGEKVFLECVQDMDHENMFWYRQDPGLGLRLIYFSYDVKMKEKGDIPEGYSVSREKKERFSLILESASTNQTSMYLCASRRIGGGNTIYFGEGSWLTVV.

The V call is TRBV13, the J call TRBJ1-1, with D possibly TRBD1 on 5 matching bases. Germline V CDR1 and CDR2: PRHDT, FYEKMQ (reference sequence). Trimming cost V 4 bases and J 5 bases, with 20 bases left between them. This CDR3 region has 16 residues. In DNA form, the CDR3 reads TGTGCCAGCAGCTCAAATAAAAGGGGTGTTGGAACTGAAGCTTTCTTT. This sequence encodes CASSSNKRGVGTEAFF.

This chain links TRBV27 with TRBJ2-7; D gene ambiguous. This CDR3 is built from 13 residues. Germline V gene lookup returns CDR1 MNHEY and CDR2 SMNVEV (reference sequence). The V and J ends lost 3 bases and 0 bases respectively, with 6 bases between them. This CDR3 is CASSFTDSYEQYF. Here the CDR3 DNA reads TGTGCCAGCAGTTTTACAGACTCCTACGAGCAGTACTTC.

The CDR3 loop is CASSTPLNTGELFF. The CDR3 nucleotides are TGTGCCAGCAGCACACCCCTTAACACCGGGGAGCTGTTTTTT. The chain has TRBV14 and TRBJ2-2; D not certain. This CDR3 has 14 amino acids. The germline gives CDR1 SGHDN, CDR2 FVKESK. V was trimmed by 5 bases and J by 2 bases, leaving 9 bases between them. The entire variable domain, with the rest obtained from reference TRBV14 and TRBJ2-2, is as follows: EAGVTQFPSHSVIEKGQTVTLRCDPISGHDNLYWYRRVMGKEIKFLLHFVKESKQDESGMPNNRFLAERTGGTYSTLKVQPAELEDSGVYFCASSTPLNTGELFFGEGSRLTVL.